The entry below gives a single TCR beta chain sequence along with its context. The antigen is undetermined. The source of the sample is a study of cytomegalovirus exposure and HLA in healthy donors. Turning to the study itself: The same platform as the roughly 700 first-cohort repertoires was used for the 120 validation repertoires, a later analysis reported.

Germline V gene lookup returns CDR1 SGHDN and CDR2 FVKESK. V lost 0 bases, J lost 2 bases, and 20 bases lay in between. The CDR3 has 18 amino acids. Only in-frame clones appear in the TCRdb table, and some are missing; sequencing was by immunoSEQ multiplex PCR. The sample records about 130,000 clones, 89% being singletons. Study-wide results and caveats: First-cohort TCR clusters tended to co-occur in the 130 or so validation repertoires, a later analysis found.

The V call is TRBV14, the J call TRBJ2-7, with D maybe TRBD2 (5 bases). Sequenced: PBMCs. This clonotype was obtained from a woman aged 18-35 years in good health and CMV-seronegative. CDR3 region: CASSQEGSLAGNTYEQYF. The CDR3 bases are TGTGCCAGCAGCCAAGAAGGGAGCTTAGCAGGTAATACCTACGAGCAGTACTTC.